One TCR beta chain is described in this entry. These data are taken from a study of blood T cell repertoires in COVID-19. Sequencing was performed with immunoSEQ multiplex PCR; in TCRdb, only in-frame clones are kept and a portion is missing. The sample consists of under 250,000 clones, 85% of them appearing once. V shed 4 bases and J 6 bases; nucleotides not matched to a gene: 7. Germline V gene lookup returns CDR1 SGDLS and CDR2 YYNGEE. The CDR3 consists of 14 residues. The V gene is TRBV9, the J gene TRBJ2-3; 8 bases are shared with TRBD1. The clonotype was recovered from a woman between 65 and 79 years old with COVID-19, enrolled during active disease. The sample taken for sequencing was peripheral blood. This CDR3 reads CASSPGTGSDTQYF. CDR3 nucleotides: TGTGCCAGCAGCCCTGGGACAGGTAGCGATACGCAGTATTTT.